What follows describes a single T cell receptor (beta chain). As handled by the study authors: Cell counts per sample came from amplifying reference gene primers. The method was immunoSEQ multiplex PCR; TCRdb's version includes in-frame clones alone and lacks a portion of them. For V, J and clone size, that table is used; D and trimming come from the DNA. The sample records 200,000 to 300,000 clones, 85% being singletons. This sample stems from a study of blood T cell repertoires in COVID-19. Study summary: Donors in the United States, Italy and Spain gave samples during acute or convalescent COVID-19. T cells, B-cell-depleted T cells, or PBMCs supplied cDNA or gDNA.

V was clipped by 4 bases and J by 5 bases; unmatched bases: 21. The CDR3 contains 20 residues. From germline, CDR1 is SGHRS and CDR2 YFSETQ. The receptor was isolated from a middle-aged man with COVID-19, enrolled during active disease. This chain links TRBV5-1 with TRBJ2-2, with 9 bases lining up with TRBD1. What was sequenced was peripheral blood. CDR3 nucleotides: TGCGCCAGCAGCAGAAAGCCACAGGGGGCTGGTTACATGGGAACCGGGGAGCTGTTTTTT. Translated, it gives CASSRKPQGAGYMGTGELFF.